This T cell receptor (beta chain) was documented in a study of early T cells in non-severe SARS-CoV-2 infection. Study context: Sequencing used unsorted whole-blood bulk RNA, so chains lack pairing.

Individual cDNA molecules were tagged with unique molecular identifiers, the study reported. TCRdb redid the calling of the 5' RACE reads with MiXCR, one entry per CDR3 protein. The data contain roughly 70,000 distinct CDR3 sequences, around 14% of them singletons. The study, taken as a whole, reports: VDJdb matching skewed toward anti-spike CD8 responses, missing private and CD4 specificities.

This clonotype was detected many times. Its target is unknown. The CDR3 loop spans 14 amino acids. The germline V gene has CDR1 MNHNY and CDR2 SVGAGI (reference sequence). Trimming cost V 0 bases and J 2 bases, with 7 bases left between them. What was sequenced was whole blood. The TCR originated in an adult who was a healthcare worker with PCR-confirmed SARS-CoV-2 infection or an uninfected control (not recorded which). This sequence joins TRBV6-6 and TRBJ2-5; D uncertain. CDR3 sequence reads: CASSYSIIQETQYF. The CDR3 DNA reads as TGTGCCAGCAGTTACTCGATAATACAAGAGACCCAGTACTTC.